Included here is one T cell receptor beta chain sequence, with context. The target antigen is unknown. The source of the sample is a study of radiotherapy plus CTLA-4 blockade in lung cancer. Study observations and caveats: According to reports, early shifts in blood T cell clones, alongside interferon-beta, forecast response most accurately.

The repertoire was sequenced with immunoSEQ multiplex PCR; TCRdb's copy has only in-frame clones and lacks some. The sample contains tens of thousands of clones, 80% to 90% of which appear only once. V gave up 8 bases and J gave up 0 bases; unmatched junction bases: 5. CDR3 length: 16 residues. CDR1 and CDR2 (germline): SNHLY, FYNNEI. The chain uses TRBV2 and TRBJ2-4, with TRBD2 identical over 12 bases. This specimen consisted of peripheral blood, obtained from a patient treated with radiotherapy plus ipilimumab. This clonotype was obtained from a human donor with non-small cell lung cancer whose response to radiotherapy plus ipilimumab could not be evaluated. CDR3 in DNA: TGTGCCAGCTGCCGGACTAGCGGGGTAGCCAAAAACATTCAGTACTTC. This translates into CASCRTSGVAKNIQYF.